One T cell receptor (beta chain) is described in this entry. As yet, its antigen is unknown. TCRdb ran MiXCR on the 5' RACE reads and lists one entry per CDR3 protein. The sample contains a few hundred thousand distinct CDR3 sequences, nearly 10% of which appear only once. Germline-derived CDR1 and CDR2 are LNHDA and SQIVND (reference sequence). The CDR3 has 12 amino acids. The data were taken from a study of identical twins. Whole-study findings and limits: Abundant cord blood beta clonotypes carried fewer insertions; memory repertoires showed none. Invariant MAIT and iNKT cells are populations that could partly confound zero-insertion analyses. The study drew conclusions from cross-sectional statistical analysis, not from following the same donors.

This sample was shared with a second study, whose subject was yellow fever vaccine responses in identical twins.

The sample was PBMCs. The J gene is TRBJ2-7, the V gene TRBV19, with D unresolved. This clonotype originated in a woman aged 18-30 years in good health. CDR3 DNA sequence: TGTGCAAACAATGGGCGAAACTACGAGCAGTACTTC. Its translation is CANNGRNYEQYF.